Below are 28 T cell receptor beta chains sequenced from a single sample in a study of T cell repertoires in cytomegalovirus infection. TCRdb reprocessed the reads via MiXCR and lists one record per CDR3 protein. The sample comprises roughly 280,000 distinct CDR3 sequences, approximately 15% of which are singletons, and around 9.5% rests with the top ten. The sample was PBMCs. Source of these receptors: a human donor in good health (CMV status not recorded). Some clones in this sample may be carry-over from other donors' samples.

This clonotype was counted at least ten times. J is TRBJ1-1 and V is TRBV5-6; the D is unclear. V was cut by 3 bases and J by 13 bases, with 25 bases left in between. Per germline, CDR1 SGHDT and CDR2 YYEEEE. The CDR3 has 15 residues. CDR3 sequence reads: CASSWRGSTPGKDFF. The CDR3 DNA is TGTGCCAGCAGCTGGCGGGGTTCTACCCCGGGAAAGGATTTCTTT.

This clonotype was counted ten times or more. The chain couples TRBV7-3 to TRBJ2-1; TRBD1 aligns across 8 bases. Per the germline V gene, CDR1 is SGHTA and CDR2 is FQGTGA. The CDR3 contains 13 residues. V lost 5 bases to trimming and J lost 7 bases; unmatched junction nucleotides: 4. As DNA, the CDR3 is TGTGCCAGCAGCATCCAGGGGGCAAATGAGCAGTTCTTC. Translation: CASSIQGANEQFF.

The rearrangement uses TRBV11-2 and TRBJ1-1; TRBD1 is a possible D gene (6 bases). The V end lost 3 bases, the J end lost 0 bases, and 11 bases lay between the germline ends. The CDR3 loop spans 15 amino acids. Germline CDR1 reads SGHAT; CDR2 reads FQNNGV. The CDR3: CASSLEGVMNTEAFF. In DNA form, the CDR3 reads TGTGCCAGCAGCTTGGAGGGGGTTATGAACACTGAAGCTTTCTTT.

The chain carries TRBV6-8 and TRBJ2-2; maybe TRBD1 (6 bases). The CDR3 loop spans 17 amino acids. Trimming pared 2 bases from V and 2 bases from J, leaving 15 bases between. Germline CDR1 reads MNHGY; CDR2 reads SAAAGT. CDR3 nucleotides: TGTGCCAGCAGTTACGGGTTGGGACAAGCTAACACCGGGGAGCTGTTTTTT. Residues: CASSYGLGQANTGELFF.

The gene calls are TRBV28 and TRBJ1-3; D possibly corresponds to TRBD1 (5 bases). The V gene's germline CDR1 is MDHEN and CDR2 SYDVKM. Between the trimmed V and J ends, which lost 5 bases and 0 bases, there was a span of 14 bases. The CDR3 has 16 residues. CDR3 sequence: CASSLLQDRSGNTIYF. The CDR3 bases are TGTGCCAGCAGTCTCCTACAGGACCGCTCTGGAAACACCATATATTTT.

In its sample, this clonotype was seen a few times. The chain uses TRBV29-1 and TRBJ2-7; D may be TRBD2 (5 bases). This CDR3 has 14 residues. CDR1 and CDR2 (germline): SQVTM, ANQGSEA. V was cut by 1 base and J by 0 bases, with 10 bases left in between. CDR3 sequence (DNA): TGCAGCGTTGAAGGGTCGGGGTACTCCTACGAGCAGTACTTC. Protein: CSVEGSGYSYEQYF.

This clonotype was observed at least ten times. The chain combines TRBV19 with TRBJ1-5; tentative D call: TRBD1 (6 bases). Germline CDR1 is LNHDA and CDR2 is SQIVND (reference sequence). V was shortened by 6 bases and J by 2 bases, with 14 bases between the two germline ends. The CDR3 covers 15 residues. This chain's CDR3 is CASRVTGLGNQPQHF. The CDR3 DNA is TGTGCCAGTAGAGTCACAGGGCTAGGCAATCAGCCCCAGCATTTT.

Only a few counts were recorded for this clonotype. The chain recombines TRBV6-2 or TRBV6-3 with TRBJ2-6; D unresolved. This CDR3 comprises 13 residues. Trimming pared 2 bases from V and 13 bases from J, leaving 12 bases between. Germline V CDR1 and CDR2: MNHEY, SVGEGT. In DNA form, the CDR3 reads TGTGCCAGCAGTTACCGAACGTTTGGGGTCCTGACTTTC. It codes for CASSYRTFGVLTF.

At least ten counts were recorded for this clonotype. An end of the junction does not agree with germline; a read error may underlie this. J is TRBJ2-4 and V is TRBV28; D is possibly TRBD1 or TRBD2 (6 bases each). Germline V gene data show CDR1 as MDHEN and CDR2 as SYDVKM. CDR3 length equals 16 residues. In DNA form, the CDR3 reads TGTGCCAGCAGTTTTCCTCAACTCGGAGGGGGACCCCGAATGGACTTC. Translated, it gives CASSFPQLGGGPRMDF.

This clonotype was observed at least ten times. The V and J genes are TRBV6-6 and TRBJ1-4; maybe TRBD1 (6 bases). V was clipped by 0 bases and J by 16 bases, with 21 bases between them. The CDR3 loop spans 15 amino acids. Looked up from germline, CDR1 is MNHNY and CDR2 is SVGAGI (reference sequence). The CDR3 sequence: CASSYSRGAGGEEFF. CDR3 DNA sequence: TGTGCCAGCAGTTACTCGAGGGGGGCCGGCGGGGAGGAGTTTTTT.

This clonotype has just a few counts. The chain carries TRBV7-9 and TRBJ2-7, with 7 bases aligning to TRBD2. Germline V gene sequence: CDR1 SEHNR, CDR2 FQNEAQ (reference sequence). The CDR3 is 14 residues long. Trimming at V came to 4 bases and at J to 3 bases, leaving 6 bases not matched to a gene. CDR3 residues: CASSSRDYNYEQYF. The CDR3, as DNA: TGTGCCAGCAGCTCCCGGGACTACAACTACGAGCAGTACTTC.

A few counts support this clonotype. CDR3 DNA sequence: TGTGCCAGCAGCCCTAGCGGGGGGGCCGGGTACATTCAGTACTTC. The encoded protein is CASSPSGGAGYIQYF. This chain uses TRBV7-9 with TRBJ2-4; 12 bases are a match to TRBD2. The germline CDR1 and CDR2 sequences are SEHNR and FQNEAQ (reference sequence). Germline trimming cut 5 bases from V and 8 bases from J; bases unmatched to any gene: 7. There are 15 residues in the CDR3. The whole variable domain, remainder taken from reference TRBV7-9 and TRBJ2-4, is DTGVSQNPRHKITKRGQNVTFRCDPISEHNRLYWYRQTLGQGPEFLTYFQNEAQLEKSRLLSDRFSAERPKGSFSTLEIQRTEQGDSAMYLCASSPSGGAGYIQYFGAGTRLSVL.

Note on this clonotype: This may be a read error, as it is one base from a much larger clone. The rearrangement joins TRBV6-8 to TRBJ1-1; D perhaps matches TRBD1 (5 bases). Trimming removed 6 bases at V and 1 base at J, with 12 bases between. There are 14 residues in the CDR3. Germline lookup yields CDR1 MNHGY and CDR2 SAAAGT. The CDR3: CASRRGRGNTEAFF. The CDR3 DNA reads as TGTGCCAGCAGACGAGGTAGGGGGAACACTGAAGCTTTCTTT.

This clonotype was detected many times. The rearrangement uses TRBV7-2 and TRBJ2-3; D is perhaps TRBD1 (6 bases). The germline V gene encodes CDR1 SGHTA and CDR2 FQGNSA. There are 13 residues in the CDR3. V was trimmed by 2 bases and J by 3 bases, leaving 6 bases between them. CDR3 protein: CASSLQGTDTQYF. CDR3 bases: TGTGCCAGCAGCTTACAGGGGACAGATACGCAGTATTTT.

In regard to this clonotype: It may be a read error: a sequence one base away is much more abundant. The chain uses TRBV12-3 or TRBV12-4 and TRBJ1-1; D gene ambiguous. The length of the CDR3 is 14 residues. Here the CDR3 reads CASGLQAAGTEASF. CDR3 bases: TGTGCCAGCGGCCTCCAGGCGGCCGGCACTGAAGCTTCCTTT.

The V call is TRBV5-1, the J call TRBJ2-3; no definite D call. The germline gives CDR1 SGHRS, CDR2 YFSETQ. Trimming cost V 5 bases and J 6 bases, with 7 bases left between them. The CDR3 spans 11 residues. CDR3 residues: CASRSADTQYF. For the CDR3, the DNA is TGCGCCAGCAGGAGCGCCGATACGCAGTATTTT. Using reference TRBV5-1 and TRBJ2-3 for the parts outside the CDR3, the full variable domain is KAGVTQTPRYLIKTRGQQVTLSCSPISGHRSVSWYQQTPGQGLQFLFEYFSETQRNKGNFPGRFSGRQFSNSRSEMNVSTLELGDSALYLCASRSADTQYFGPGTRLTVL.

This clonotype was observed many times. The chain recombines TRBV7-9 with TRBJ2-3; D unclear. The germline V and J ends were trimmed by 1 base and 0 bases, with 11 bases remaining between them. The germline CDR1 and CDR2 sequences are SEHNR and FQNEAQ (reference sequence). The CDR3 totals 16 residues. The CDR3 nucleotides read TGTGCCAGCAGCTTAGAGCCCCGCCGAAGCACAGATACGCAGTATTTT. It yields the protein CASSLEPRRSTDTQYF.

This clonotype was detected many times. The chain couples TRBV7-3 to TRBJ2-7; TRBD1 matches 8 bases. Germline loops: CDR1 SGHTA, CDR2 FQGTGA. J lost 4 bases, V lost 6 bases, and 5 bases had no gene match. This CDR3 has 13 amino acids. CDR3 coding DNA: TGTGCCAGCAGTTCTACAGGGGGGTACGAGCAGTACTTC. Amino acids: CASSSTGGYEQYF.

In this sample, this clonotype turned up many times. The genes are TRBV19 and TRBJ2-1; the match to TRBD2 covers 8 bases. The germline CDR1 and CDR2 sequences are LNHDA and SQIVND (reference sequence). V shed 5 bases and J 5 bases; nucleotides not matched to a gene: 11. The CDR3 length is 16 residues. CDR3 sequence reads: CASSFSPSGRNNEQFF. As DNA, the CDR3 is TGTGCCAGTAGTTTCTCCCCCAGCGGGAGAAACAATGAGCAGTTCTTC.

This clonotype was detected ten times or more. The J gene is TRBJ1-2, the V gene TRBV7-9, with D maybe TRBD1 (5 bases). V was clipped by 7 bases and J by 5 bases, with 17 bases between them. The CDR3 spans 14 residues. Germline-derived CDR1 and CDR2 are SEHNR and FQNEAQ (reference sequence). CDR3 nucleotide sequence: TGTGCCAGCACCCGCCCCGGGACGGGGTATGGCTACACCTTC. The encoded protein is CASTRPGTGYGYTF.

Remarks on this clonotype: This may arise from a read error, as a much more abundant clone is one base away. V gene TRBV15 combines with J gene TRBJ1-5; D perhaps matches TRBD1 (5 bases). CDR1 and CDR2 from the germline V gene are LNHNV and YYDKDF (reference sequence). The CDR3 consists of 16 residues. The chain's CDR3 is CVTSRENLAGTGAQHF. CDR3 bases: TGTGTCACCAGCAGGGAGAATTTGGCAGGCACGGGAGCCCAGCATTTT. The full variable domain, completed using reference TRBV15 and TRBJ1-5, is DAMVIQNPRYQVTQFGKPVTLSCSQTLNHNVMYWYQQKSSQAPKLLFHYYDKDFNNEADTPDNFQSRRPNTSFCFLDIRSPGLGDTAMYLCVTSRENLAGTGAQHFGDGTRLSIL.

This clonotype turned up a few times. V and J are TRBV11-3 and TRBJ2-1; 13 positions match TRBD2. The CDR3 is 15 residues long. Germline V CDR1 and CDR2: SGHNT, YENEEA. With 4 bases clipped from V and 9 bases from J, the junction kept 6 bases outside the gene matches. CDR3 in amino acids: CASSSRTSGRSEQFF. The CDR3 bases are TGTGCCAGCAGCTCCCGGACTAGCGGGAGATCTGAGCAGTTCTTC.

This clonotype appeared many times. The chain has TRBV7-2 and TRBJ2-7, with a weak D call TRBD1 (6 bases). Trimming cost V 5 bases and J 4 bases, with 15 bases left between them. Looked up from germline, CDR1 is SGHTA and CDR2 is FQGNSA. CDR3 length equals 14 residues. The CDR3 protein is CASSPQGERYEQYF. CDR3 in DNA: TGTGCCAGCAGCCCACAGGGTGAGAGGTACGAGCAGTACTTC.

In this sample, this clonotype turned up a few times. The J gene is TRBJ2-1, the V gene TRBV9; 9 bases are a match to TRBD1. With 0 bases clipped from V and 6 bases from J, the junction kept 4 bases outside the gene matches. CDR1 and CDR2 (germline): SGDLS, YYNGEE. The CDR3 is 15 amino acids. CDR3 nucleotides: TGTGCCAGCAGCGTAGATGGGACAGGGATCAATGAGCAGTTCTTC. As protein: CASSVDGTGINEQFF.

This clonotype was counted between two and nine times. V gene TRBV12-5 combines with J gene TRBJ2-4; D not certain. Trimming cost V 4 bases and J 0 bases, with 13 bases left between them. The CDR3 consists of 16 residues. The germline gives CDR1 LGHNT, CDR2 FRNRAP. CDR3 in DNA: TGTGCTAGTGGTTCCCCCCCGTGGCTAGCCAAAAACATTCAGTACTTC. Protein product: CASGSPPWLAKNIQYF.

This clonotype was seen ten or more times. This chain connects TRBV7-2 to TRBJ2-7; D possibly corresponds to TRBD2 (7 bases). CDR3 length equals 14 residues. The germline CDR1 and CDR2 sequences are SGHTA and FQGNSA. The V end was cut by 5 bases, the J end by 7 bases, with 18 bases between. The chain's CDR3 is CASSPRGLGGEQYF. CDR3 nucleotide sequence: TGTGCCAGCAGCCCGCGGGGGTTAGGGGGAGAGCAGTACTTC.

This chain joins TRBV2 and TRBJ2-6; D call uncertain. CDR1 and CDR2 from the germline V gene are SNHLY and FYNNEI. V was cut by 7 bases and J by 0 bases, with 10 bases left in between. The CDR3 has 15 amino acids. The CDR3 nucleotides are TGTGCCAGCACCCAGGACCTCTCTGGGGCCAACGTCCTGACTTTC. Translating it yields CASTQDLSGANVLTF.

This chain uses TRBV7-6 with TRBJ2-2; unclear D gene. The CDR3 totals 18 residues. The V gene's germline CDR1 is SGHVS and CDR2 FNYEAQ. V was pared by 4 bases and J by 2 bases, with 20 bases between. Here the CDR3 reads CASSSFSAYSSNTGELFF. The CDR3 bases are TGTGCCAGCAGCTCATTCTCCGCTTATTCATCAAACACCGGGGAGCTGTTTTTT.